Listed below are T cell receptor beta chains from one sample, sequenced in a study of blood T cells in healthy people across ages. TCRdb analysed the 5' RACE reads with MiXCR anew, one entry per CDR3 protein. The sample carries about 1.1 million distinct CDR3 sequences, 35% to 40% recorded once. Specimen: blood. The receptor source for this set is a man aged 18 to 30 in good health. Both conserved end residues are part of each CDR3. D genes are given only for firm matches. Size tells how often a clone was seen (once, few, many) or the class of an expanded clone, and some rows leave it out.

clone_size j_call v_call d_call cdr3_nt cdr3_aa
. TRBJ2-5 TRBV10-3 . TGTGCCATCAGTGAGGCACAGGGGGGGGTACGGGAGCAGTACTTC CAISEAQGGVREQYF
. TRBJ2-1 TRBV12-3/TRBV12-4 TRBD1 TGTGCCAGCAGTTCCCGGGACAGGGGGCAAGTTAGAAATGAGCAGTTCTTC CASSSRDRGQVRNEQFF
. TRBJ1-5 TRBV20-1 TRBD1 TGCAGTGCTAGACCCAAAGACAGGGCCGGCAATCAGCCCCAGCATTTT CSARPKDRAGNQPQHF
. TRBJ2-2 TRBV6-6 . TGTGCCAGCAGTTACGGGGGACGGGTAGACACCGGGGAGCTGTTTTTT CASSYGGRVDTGELFF
. TRBJ1-5 TRBV4-1 . TGCGCCAGCAGCCAAGGGGGTTCGCCGAATCAGCCCCAGCATTTT CASSQGGSPNQPQHF
. TRBJ2-2 TRBV25-1 . TGTGCCAGCAGGGACCAGGGTGGGACCGGGGAGCTGTTTTTT CASRDQGGTGELFF
many TRBJ2-7 TRBV5-1 . TGTGCCAGCAGTTCTAGTAACGAGCAGTACTTC CASSSSNEQYF
. TRBJ2-1 TRBV3-2 . TGTGCTCATCACAATGAGCAGTTCTTC CAHHNEQFF
. TRBJ1-5 TRBV7-8 . TGTGCCAACAGCTTTAACACCTATCAGCCCCAGCATTTT CANSFNTYQPQHF
. TRBJ1-4 TRBV6-1 . TGTGCCAGCAGCGATACCGGGCGGCGGAAGGCTAATGAAAAACTGTTTTTT CASSDTGRRKANEKLFF
few TRBJ1-2 TRBV5-1 TRBD1 TGCGCCAGCAGCTTGGCTTCGGGACAGCCCTCTATGTGGGGCTACACCTTC CASSLASGQPSMWGYTF
few TRBJ2-7 TRBV3-1 . TGTGCCAGCAGCCAAGGGGGGTTCTCCCTCAATGAGCAGTACTTC CASSQGGFSLNEQYF
. TRBJ2-7 TRBV21-1 . TGTGCCAGCAGCAATGGTTTGTGGACCCCCGAGATTTGGGAGCAGTACTTC CASSNGLWTPEIWEQYF
. TRBJ2-7 TRBV9 TRBD2 TGTGCCAGCAGCCCGAGCCCCCGGGGGGGCGGTTTCAATGAGCAGTACTTC CASSPSPRGGGFNEQYF
. TRBJ1-1 TRBV2 . TGTGCCAGCAGACAGGGAGGTTTGACTGAAGCTTTCTTT CASRQGGLTEAFF
. TRBJ2-7 TRBV9 TRBD2 TGTGCCAGCAGCGTAGATCCTAGCGGATACAATGAGCAGTACTTC CASSVDPSGYNEQYF
. TRBJ1-2 TRBV20-1 TRBD1 TGCAGTGCTAGAGGAGGACAGGTGAACTATGGCTACACCTTC CSARGGQVNYGYTF
. TRBJ2-1 TRBV9 . TGTGCCAGCAGCGTACGGCGGACGGATGAGCAGTTCTTC CASSVRRTDEQFF
. TRBJ1-2 TRBV28 . TGTGCCAGCAGTTCCCGGTCAAATGGTGGCTACACCTTC CASSSRSNGGYTF
. TRBJ1-1 TRBV20-1 . TGCAGTGGGAAGGTTATGAACACTGAAGCTTTCTTT CSGKVMNTEAFF
. TRBJ2-5 TRBV4-1 TRBD2 TGCGCCAGCAGCCAAGTAACTAGCGGCCAAGAGACCCAGTACTTC CASSQVTSGQETQYF
. TRBJ2-7 TRBV7-9 . TGTGCCAGCAGCCGCCGACAGTTCTCCTACGAGCAGTACTTC CASSRRQFSYEQYF
. TRBJ1-2 TRBV4-1 TRBD1 TGCGCCAGCAGCCAACCCTCGGGACAGGGCGACTATGGCTACACCTTC CASSQPSGQGDYGYTF
many TRBJ2-1 TRBV20-1 . TGCAGTGCAAAAAAAAGGCGGGGCAACAATGAGCAGTTCTTC CSAKKRRGNNEQFF
few TRBJ1-2 TRBV12-3/TRBV12-4 TRBD1 TGTGCCAGCAGTTCCACAGGGGCTTGGGACTATGGCTACACCTTC CASSSTGAWDYGYTF
. TRBJ2-1 TRBV15 . TGTGCCACCGTTACGGACGGGAGCAATGAGCAGTTCTTC CATVTDGSNEQFF
. TRBJ1-1 TRBV10-2 . TGCGCCAGCAGAGAAGCGCCCTTTGGGAACACTGAAGCTTTCTTT CASREAPFGNTEAFF
. TRBJ2-3 TRBV12-3/TRBV12-4 TRBD2 TGTGCCAGCAGTCTCCCGAGCGGGGAAAGCACAGATACGCAGTATTTT CASSLPSGESTDTQYF
few TRBJ2-4 TRBV20-1 TRBD1 TGCAGTGTCGACAGGGCGCCCGAAAACATTCAGTACTTC CSVDRAPENIQYF
once TRBJ2-3 TRBV6-4 . TGTGCCAGCAGCTTCAAGGGGGTTAGCGCAGATACGCAGTATTTT CASSFKGVSADTQYF
. TRBJ2-3 TRBV10-3 . TGTGCCATCAGTGAACCGGGGGCAACAGATACGCAGTATTTT CAISEPGATDTQYF
. TRBJ1-1 TRBV12-3/TRBV12-4 TRBD1 TGTGCCAGCAGTCTCGGGACAGAAAAAAACACTGAAGCTTTCTTT CASSLGTEKNTEAFF
. TRBJ1-2 TRBV3-1 . TGTGCCAGCGGCCAAGAATACCTCCAAGGCTACACCTTC CASGQEYLQGYTF
few TRBJ1-5 TRBV5-6 . TGTGCCAGGGGGGACCAACAGGGAGATGGTGATCAGCCCCAGCATTTT CARGDQQGDGDQPQHF
. TRBJ2-4 TRBV6-2/TRBV6-3 . TGTGCCAGCAGCCGAGACGACGGCGTCCCAAACATTCAGTACTTC CASSRDDGVPNIQYF
. TRBJ1-4 TRBV14 TRBD1 TGTGCCAGCAGCCGCACAACAGGGGGCAGACTGTTTTTT CASSRTTGGRLFF
few TRBJ2-7 TRBV12-3/TRBV12-4 . TGTGCCAGCAGGAAGGACCCCCTGGAGCAGTACTTC CASRKDPLEQYF
. TRBJ2-3 TRBV11-1 . TGTGCCAGCAGCTTGGCAGGGGGGCACGCGCAGTATTTT CASSLAGGHAQYF
. TRBJ1-5 TRBV25-1 TRBD1 TGTGCCAGCAGTGAAGGGACAGCACACAATCAGCCCCAGCATTTT CASSEGTAHNQPQHF
. TRBJ1-1 TRBV10-3 . TGTGCCATCAGTGAGATTGACCGACCTTACACTGAAGCTTTCTTT CAISEIDRPYTEAFF
. TRBJ1-1 TRBV20-1 . TGCAGTGCCCCCCGACAGGCAATGAACACTGAAGCTTTCTTT CSAPRQAMNTEAFF
few TRBJ1-1 TRBV29-1 . TGCAGCGCCGGATTCTGGGGCACTGAAGCTTTCTTT CSAGFWGTEAFF
. TRBJ1-1 TRBV7-9 . TGTGCCAGCAGCCCAATGCGGGGACCAGCCAAGGATAGAGCTTTCTTT CASSPMRGPAKDRAFF
. TRBJ2-7 TRBV7-8 TRBD1 TGTGCCAGCAGCGTACAGACAGGGGGCGAGCAGTACTTC CASSVQTGGEQYF
. TRBJ1-1 TRBV10-3 . TGTGCCATCAGTGGAGTTGGGAGGAACACTGAAGCTTTCTTT CAISGVGRNTEAFF
. TRBJ2-3 TRBV12-3/TRBV12-4 TRBD1 TGTGCCAGCAGTTTAAAGACAGGGGGGCTGGATACGCAGTATTTT CASSLKTGGLDTQYF
. TRBJ2-2 TRBV10-3 TRBD1 TGTGCCACACTAGTGACAGGGCCAAAACCCGGATCCAGCGGGGAGCTGTTTTTT CATLVTGPKPGSSGELFF
. TRBJ1-6 TRBV3-1 . TGTGCCAGCAGCCAGCGACCGAAGAATTCACCCCTCCACTTT CASSQRPKNSPLHF
few TRBJ2-1 TRBV7-2 . TGTGCCAGCAGCTTAGGTGGCGGGGGCACGAACAATGAGCAGTTCTTC CASSLGGGGTNNEQFF
few TRBJ1-5 TRBV20-1 . TGCAGTGCCCGATCAGGGGGCAATCAGCCCCAGCATTTT CSARSGGNQPQHF
. TRBJ1-1 TRBV20-1 . TGCAGTGCTAGGGGACGGGCAGAGCACACTGAAGCTTTCTTT CSARGRAEHTEAFF
. TRBJ1-1 TRBV29-1 TRBD1 TGCAGCGTTGGCGACCGGGACAGTGGAACTGAAGCTTTCTTT CSVGDRDSGTEAFF
. TRBJ2-2 TRBV9 . TGTGCCAGCAGCGTAGGTCGTTCGAACACCGGGGAGCTGTTTTTT CASSVGRSNTGELFF
. TRBJ2-7 TRBV12-3/TRBV12-4 . TGTGCCAGCAGAAAAGAGGGACATCGGTTCTACGAGCAGTACTTC CASRKEGHRFYEQYF